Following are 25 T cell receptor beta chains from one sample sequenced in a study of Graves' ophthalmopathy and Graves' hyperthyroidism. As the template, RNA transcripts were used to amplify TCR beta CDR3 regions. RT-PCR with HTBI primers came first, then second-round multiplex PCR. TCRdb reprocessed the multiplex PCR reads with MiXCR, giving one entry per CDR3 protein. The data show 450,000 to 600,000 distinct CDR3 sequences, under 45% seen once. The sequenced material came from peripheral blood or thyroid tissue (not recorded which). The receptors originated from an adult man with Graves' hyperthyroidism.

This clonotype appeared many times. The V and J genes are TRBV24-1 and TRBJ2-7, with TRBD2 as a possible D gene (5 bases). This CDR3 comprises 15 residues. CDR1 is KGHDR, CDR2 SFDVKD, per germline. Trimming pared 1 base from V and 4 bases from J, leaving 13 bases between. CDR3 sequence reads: CATSDLNGGLYEQYF. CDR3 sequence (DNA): TGTGCCACCAGTGATTTAAACGGAGGTTTATACGAGCAGTACTTC.

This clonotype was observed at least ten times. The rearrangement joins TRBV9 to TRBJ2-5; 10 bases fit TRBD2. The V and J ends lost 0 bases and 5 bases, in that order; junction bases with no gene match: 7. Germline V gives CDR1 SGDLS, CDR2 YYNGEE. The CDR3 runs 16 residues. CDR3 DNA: TGTGCCAGCAGCGTAGCTAGCGGGAGCGGTTCGGAGACCCAGTACTTC. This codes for CASSVASGSGSETQYF.

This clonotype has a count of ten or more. The CDR3: CASRFTGDSGYTF. In DNA, the CDR3 is TGTGCCAGCAGGTTTACAGGGGACTCTGGCTACACCTTC. This sequence joins TRBV7-6 and TRBJ1-2; 7 positions agree with TRBD1. CDR3 length: 13 residues. With 6 bases clipped from V and 7 bases from J, the junction kept 8 bases outside the gene matches. From germline, CDR1 is SGHVS and CDR2 FNYEAQ.

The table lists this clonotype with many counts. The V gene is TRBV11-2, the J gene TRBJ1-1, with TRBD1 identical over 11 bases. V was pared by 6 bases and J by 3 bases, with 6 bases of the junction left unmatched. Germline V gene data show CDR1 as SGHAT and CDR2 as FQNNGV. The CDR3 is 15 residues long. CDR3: CASRLDRGRHTEAFF. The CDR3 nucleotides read TGTGCCAGCAGACTGGACAGGGGGCGACACACTGAAGCTTTCTTT.

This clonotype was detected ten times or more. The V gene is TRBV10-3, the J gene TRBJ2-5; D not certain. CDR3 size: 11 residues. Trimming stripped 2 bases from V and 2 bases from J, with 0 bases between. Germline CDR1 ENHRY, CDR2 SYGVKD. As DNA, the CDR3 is TGTGCCATCAGTGAGCAAGAGACCCAGTACTTC. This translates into CAISEQETQYF.

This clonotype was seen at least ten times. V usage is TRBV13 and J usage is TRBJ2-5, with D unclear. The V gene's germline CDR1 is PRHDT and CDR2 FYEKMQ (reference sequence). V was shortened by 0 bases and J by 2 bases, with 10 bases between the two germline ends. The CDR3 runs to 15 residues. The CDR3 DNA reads TGTGCCAGCAGCTTAGGTCTTGTGGCGCAAGAGACCCAGTACTTC. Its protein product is CASSLGLVAQETQYF.

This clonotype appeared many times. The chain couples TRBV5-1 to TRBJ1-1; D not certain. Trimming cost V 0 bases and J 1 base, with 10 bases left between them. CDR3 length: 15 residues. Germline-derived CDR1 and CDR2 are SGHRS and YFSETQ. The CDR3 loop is CASSLAGSGNTEAFF. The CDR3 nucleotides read TGCGCCAGCAGCTTGGCGGGGTCGGGGAACACTGAAGCTTTCTTT.

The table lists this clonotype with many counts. The CDR3 bases are TGCGCCAGCAGCTTAACAGGGGTCAATCAGCCCCAGCATTTT. Its translation is CASSLTGVNQPQHF. The chain combines TRBV5-1 with TRBJ1-5, with 7 positions matching TRBD1. The J segment lost 3 bases and the V segment lost 2 bases, leaving 2 bases of the junction unmatched. The CDR3 consists of 14 residues. Looked up from germline, CDR1 is SGHRS and CDR2 is YFSETQ.

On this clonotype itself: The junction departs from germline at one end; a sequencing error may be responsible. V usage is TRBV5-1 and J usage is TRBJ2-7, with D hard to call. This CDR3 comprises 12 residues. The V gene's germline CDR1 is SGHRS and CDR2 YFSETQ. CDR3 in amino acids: CAGRRTSYEQYF. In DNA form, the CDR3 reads TGCGCCGGCAGACGAACTTCCTACGAGCAGTACTTC. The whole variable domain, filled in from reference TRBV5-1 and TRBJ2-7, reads KAGVTQTPRYLIKTRGQQVTLSCSPISGHRSVSWYQQTPGQGLQFLFEYFSETQRNKGNFPGRFSGRQFSNSRSEMNVSTLELGDSALYLCAGRRTSYEQYFGPGTRLTVT.

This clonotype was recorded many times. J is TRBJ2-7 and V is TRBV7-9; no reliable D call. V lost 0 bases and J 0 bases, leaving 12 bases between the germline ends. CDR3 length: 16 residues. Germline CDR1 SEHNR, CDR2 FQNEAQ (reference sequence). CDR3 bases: TGTGCCAGCAGCTTAGCAAGTGGGATAAGCTCCTACGAGCAGTACTTC. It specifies CASSLASGISSYEQYF.

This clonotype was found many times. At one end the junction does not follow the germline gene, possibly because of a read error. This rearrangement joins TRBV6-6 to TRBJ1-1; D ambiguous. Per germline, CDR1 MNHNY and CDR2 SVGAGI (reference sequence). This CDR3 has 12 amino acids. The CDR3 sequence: CASIHTPSDAFF. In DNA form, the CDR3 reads TGTGCCAGCATTCATACCCCCTCTGATGCTTTCTTT.

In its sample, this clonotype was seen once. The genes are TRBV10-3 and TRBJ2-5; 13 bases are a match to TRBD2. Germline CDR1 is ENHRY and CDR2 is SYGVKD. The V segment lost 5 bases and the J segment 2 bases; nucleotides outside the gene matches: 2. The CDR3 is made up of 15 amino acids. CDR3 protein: CAISPGLAGQETQYF. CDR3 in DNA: TGTGCCATCAGTCCGGGACTAGCGGGACAAGAGACCCAGTACTTC.

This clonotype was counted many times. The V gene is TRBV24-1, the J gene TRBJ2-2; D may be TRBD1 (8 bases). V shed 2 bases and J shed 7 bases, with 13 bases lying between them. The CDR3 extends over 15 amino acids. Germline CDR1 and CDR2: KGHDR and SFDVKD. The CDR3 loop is CATSDWTGRDGELFF. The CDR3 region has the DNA TGTGCCACCAGTGATTGGACAGGGAGGGACGGGGAGCTGTTTTTT.

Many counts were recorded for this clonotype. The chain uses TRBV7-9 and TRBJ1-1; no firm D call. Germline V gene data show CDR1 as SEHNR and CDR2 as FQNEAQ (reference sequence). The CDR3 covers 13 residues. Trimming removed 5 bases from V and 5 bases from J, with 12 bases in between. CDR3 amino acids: CASSQTRETEAFF. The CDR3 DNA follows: TGTGCCAGCAGCCAGACAAGGGAAACTGAAGCTTTCTTT.

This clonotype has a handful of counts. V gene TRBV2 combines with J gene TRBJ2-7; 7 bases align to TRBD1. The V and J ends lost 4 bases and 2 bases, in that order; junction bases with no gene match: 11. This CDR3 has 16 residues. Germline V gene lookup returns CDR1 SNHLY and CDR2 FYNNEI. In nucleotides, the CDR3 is TGTGCCAGCAGTGGAGCCCGGGACAGAAGAGCCTACGAGCAGTACTTC. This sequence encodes CASSGARDRRAYEQYF. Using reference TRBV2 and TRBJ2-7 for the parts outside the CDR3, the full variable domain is EPEVTQTPSHQVTQMGQEVILRCVPISNHLYFYWYRQILGQKVEFLVSFYNNEISEKSEIFDDQFSVERPDGSNFTLKIRSTKLEDSAMYFCASSGARDRRAYEQYFGPGTRLTVT.

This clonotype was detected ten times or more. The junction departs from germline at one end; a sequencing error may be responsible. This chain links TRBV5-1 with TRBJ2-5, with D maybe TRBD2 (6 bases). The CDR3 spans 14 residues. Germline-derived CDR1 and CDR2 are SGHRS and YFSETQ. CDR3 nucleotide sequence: TGTGCCAGCAGCCTAGGGACGGGGGAAGAGACCCAGTACTTC. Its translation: CASSLGTGEETQYF.

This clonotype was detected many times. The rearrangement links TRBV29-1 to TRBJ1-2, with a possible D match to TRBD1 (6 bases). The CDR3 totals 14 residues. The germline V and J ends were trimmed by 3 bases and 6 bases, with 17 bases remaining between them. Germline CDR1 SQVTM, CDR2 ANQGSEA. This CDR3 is CSVDLGTGPHGYTF. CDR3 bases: TGCAGCGTTGACCTCGGAACAGGGCCCCATGGCTACACCTTC.

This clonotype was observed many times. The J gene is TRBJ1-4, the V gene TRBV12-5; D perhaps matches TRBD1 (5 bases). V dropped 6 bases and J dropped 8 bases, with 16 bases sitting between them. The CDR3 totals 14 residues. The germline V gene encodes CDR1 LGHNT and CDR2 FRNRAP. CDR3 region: CASGPGTAREKLFF. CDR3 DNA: TGTGCTAGTGGACCCGGGACGGCGAGAGAAAAACTGTTTTTT.

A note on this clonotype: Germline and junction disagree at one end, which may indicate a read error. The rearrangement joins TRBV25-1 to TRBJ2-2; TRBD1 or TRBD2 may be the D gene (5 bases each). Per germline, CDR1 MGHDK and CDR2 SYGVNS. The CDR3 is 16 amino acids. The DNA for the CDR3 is TGTGCCAGCAGTCCCCGGGGCAGGGCGAACACCGGGGATCTGTTTTTT. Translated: CASSPRGRANTGDLFF. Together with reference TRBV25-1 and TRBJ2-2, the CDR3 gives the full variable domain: EADIYQTPRYLVIGTGKKITLECSQTMGHDKMYWYQQDPGMELHLIHYSYGVNSTEKGDLSSESTVSRIRTEHFPLTLESARPSHTSQYLCASSPRGRANTGDLFFGEGSRLTVL.

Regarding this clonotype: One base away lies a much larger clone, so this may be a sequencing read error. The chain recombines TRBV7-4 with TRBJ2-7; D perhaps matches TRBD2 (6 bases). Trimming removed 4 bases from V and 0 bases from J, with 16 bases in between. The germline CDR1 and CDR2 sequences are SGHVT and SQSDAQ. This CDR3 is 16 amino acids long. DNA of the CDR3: TGTGCCAGCAGCTCTTCTGGCGGAGGGAGCTCCTACGAGCAGTACTTC. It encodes CASSSSGGGSSYEQYF.

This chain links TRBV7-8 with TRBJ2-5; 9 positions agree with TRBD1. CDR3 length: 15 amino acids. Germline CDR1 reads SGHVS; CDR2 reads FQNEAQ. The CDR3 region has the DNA TGTGCTAGAGACCCCGGACAGGGGTACCAAGAGACCCAGTACTTC. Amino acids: CARDPGQGYQETQYF.

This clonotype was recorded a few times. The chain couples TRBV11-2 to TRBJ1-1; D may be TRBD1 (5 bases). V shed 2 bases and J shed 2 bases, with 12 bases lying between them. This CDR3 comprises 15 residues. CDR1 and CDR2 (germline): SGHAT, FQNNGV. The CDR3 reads CASSLNSGTNTEAFF. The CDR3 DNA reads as TGTGCCAGCAGCTTAAATTCGGGGACCAACACTGAAGCTTTCTTT.

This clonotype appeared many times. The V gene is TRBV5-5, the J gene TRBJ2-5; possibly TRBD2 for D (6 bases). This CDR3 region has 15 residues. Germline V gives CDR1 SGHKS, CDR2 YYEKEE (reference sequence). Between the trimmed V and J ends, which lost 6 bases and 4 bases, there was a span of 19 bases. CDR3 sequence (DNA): TGTGCCAGCATCCTTGGCGGGAAGAATCGAGAGACCCAGTACTTC. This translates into CASILGGKNRETQYF.

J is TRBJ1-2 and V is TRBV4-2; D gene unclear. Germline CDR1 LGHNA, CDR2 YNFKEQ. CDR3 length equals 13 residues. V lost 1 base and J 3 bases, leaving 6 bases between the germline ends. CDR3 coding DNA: TGTGCCAGCAGCCAAGCTAGGGACTATGGCTACACCTTC. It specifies CASSQARDYGYTF.

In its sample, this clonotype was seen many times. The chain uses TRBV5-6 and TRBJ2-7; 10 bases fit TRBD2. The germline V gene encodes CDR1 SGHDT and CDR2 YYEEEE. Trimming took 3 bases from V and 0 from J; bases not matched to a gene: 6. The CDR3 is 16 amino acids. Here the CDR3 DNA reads TGTGCCAGCAGCTCAGGACTAGCGGTGAACTCCTACGAGCAGTACTTC. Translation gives CASSSGLAVNSYEQYF.